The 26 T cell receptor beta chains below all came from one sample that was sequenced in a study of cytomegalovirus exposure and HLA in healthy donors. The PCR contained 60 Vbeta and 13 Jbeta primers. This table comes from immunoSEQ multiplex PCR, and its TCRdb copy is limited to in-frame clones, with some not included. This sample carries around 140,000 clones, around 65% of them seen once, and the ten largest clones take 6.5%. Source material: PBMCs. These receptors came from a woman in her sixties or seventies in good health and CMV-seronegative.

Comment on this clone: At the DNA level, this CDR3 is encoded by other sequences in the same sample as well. CDR3 DNA sequence: TGCGCCAGCAGCTCCGGACTAGCGGGGGCACAAGAGACCCAGTACTTC. Translation gives CASSSGLAGAQETQYF. The chain recombines TRBV5-1 with TRBJ2-5, with TRBD2 matching 13 bases. This CDR3 has 16 amino acids. The J segment lost 2 bases and the V segment lost 3 bases, leaving 4 bases of the junction unmatched. Germline CDR1 and CDR2: SGHRS and YFSETQ.

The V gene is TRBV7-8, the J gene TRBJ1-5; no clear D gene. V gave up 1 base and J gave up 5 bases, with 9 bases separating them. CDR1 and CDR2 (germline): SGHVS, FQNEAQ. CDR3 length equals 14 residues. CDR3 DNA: TGTGCCAGCAGCTTAGACGGCGGAGATCAGCCCCAGCATTTT. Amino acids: CASSLDGGDQPQHF.

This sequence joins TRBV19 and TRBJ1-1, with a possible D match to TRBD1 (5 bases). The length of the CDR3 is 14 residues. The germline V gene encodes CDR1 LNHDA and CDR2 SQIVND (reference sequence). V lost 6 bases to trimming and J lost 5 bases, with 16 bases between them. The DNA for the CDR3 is TGTGCCAGTAGAGAGGCAGGGCGCGGAACTGAAGCTTTCTTT. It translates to CASREAGRGTEAFF.

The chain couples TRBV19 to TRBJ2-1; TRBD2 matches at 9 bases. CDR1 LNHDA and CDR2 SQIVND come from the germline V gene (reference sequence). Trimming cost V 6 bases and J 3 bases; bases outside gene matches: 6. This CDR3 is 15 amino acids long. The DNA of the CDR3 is TGTGCCAGTAGACCGACTAGCGGAGGCTACAATGAGCAGTTCTTC. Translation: CASRPTSGGYNEQFF.

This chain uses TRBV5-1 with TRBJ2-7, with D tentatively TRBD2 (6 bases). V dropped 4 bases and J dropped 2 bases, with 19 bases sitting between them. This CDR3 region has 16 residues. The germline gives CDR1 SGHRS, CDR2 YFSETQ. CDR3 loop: CASSKNTAGSAYEQYF. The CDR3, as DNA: TGCGCCAGCAGCAAAAATACTGCGGGGTCAGCCTACGAGCAGTACTTC. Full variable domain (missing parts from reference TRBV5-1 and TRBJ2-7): KAGVTQTPRYLIKTRGQQVTLSCSPISGHRSVSWYQQTPGQGLQFLFEYFSETQRNKGNFPGRFSGRQFSNSRSEMNVSTLELGDSALYLCASSKNTAGSAYEQYFGPGTRLTVT.

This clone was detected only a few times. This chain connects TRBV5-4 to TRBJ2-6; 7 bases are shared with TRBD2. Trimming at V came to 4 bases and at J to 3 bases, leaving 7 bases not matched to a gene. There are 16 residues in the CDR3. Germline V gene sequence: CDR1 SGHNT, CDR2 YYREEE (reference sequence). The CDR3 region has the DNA TGTGCCAGCAGCCCCCGGCCGGGGGGTGGGGCCAACGTCCTGACTTTC. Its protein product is CASSPRPGGGANVLTF. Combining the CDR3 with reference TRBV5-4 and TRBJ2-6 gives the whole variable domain ETGVTQSPTHLIKTRGQQVTLRCSSQSGHNTVSWYQQALGQGPQFIFQYYREEENGRGNFPPRFSGLQFPNYSSELNVNALELDDSALYLCASSPRPGGGANVLTFGAGSRLTVL.

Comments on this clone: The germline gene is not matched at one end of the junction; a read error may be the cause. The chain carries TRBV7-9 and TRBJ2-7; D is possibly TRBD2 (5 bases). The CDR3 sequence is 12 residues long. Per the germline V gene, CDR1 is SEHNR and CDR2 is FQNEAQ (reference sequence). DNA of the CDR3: TGTTCCAGCAGCTTAGCGAACACCAGGCAGTACTTC. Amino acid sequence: CSSSLANTRQYF. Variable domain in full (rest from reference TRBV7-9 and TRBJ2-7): DTGVSQNPRHKITKRGQNVTFRCDPISEHNRLYWYRQTLGQGPEFLTYFQNEAQLEKSRLLSDRFSAERPKGSFSTLEIQRTEQGDSAMYLCSSSLANTRQYFGPGTRLTVT.

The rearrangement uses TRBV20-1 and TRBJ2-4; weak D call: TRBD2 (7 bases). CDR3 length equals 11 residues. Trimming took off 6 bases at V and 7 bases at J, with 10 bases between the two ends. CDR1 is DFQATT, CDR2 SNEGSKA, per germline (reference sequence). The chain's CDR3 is CSAEGGNIQYF. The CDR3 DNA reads TGCAGTGCCGAGGGGGGGAACATTCAGTACTTC.

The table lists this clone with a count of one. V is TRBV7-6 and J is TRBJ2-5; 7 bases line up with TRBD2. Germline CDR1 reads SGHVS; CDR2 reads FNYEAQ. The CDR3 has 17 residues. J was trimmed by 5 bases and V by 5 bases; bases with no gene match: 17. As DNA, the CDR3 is TGTGCCAGCAGCCCCTTGGCGAGCGGGGAGGGGCGGGAGACCCAGTACTTC. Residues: CASSPLASGEGRETQYF.

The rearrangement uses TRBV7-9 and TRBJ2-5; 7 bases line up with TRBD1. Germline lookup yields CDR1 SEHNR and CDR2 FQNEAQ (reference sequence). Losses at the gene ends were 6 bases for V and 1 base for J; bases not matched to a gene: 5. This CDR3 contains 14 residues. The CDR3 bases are TGTGCCAGCAGGCTAGGGACAGTCCAAGAGACCCAGTACTTC. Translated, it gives CASRLGTVQETQYF.

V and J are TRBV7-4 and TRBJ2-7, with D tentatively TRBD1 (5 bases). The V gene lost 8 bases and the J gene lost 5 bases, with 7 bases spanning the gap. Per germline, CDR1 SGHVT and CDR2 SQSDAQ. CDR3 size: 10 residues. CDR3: CASGAHEQYF. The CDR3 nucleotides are TGTGCCAGCGGGGCCCACGAGCAGTACTTC.

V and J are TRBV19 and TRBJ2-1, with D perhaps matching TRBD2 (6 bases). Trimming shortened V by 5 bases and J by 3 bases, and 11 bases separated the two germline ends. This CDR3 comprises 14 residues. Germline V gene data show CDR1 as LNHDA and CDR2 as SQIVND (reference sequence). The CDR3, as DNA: TGTGCCAGTAGTGGGGGACTGGACTACAATGAGCAGTTCTTC. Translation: CASSGGLDYNEQFF.

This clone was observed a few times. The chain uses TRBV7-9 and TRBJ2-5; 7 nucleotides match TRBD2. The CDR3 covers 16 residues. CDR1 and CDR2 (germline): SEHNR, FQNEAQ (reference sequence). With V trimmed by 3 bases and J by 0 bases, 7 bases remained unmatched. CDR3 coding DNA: TGTGCCAGCAGCTTGGGGCAGGGAGGGAACCAAGAGACCCAGTACTTC. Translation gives CASSLGQGGNQETQYF.

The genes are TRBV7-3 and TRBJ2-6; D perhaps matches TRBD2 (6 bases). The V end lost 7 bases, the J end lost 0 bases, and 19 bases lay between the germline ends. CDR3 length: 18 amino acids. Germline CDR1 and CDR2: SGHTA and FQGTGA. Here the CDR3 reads CASTERGGVPSGANVLTF. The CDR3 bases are TGTGCCAGCACTGAAAGGGGCGGGGTCCCCTCTGGGGCCAACGTCCTGACTTTC.

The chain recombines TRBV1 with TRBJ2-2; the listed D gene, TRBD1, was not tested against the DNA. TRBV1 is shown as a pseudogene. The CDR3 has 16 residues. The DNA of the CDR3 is TGCACCAGCAGCCCGCCCCCCAGTCCAAACACCGGGGAGCTGTTTTTT. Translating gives CTSSPPPSPNTGELFF.

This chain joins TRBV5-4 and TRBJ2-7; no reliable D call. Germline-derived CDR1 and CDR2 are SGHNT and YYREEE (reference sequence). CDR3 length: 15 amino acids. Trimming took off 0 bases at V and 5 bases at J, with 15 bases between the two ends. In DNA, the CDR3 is TGTGCCAGCAGCTTGGTCCAGAAATCGAACAACGAGCAGTACTTC. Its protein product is CASSLVQKSNNEQYF.

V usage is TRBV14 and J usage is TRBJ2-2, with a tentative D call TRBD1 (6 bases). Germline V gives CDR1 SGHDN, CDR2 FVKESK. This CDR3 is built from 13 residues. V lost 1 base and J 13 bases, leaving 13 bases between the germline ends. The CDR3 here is CASSQVIQGRLFF. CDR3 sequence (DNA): TGTGCCAGCAGCCAAGTAATCCAGGGGAGGCTGTTTTTT.

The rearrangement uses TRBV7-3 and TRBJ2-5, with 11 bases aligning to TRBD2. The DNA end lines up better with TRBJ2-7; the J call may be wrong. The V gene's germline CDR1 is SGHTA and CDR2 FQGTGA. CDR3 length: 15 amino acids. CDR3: CASSIGLAGLHEQYF. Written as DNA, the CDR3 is TGTGCCAGCAGCATCGGACTAGCGGGTTTGCACGAGCAGTACTTC.

In DNA, the CDR3 is TGTGCCAGCAGCGTAGGTTTGCTAGCTAGCGAAAACATTCAGTACTTC. This codes for CASSVGLLASENIQYF. The chain employs TRBV9 and TRBJ2-4, with a possible D match to TRBD2 (6 bases). Germline values: CDR1 SGDLS, CDR2 YYNGEE. The CDR3 runs to 16 residues. Trimming took off 0 bases at V and 5 bases at J, with 15 bases between the two ends.

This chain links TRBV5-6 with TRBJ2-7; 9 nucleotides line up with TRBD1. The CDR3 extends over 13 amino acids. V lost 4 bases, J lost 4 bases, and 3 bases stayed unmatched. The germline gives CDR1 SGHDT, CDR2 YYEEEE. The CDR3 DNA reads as TGTGCCAGCAGCCGGACAGGGGAGTACGAGCAGTACTTC. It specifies CASSRTGEYEQYF.

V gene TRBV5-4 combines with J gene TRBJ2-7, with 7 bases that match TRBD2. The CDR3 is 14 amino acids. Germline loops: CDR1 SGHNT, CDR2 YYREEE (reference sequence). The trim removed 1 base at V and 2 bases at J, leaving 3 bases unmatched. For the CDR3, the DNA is TGTGCCAGCAGCTTGCCCGGGACTACCTACGAGCAGTACTTC. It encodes CASSLPGTTYEQYF. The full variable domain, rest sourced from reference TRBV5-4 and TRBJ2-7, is ETGVTQSPTHLIKTRGQQVTLRCSSQSGHNTVSWYQQALGQGPQFIFQYYREEENGRGNFPPRFSGLQFPNYSSELNVNALELDDSALYLCASSLPGTTYEQYFGPGTRLTVT.

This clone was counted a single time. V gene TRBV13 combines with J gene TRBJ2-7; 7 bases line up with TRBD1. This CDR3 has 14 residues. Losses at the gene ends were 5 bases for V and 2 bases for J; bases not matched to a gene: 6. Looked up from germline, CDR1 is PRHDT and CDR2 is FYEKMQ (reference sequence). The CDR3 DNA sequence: TGTGCCAGCAGCCGCCGGGACAGAACCTACGAGCAGTACTTC. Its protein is CASSRRDRTYEQYF.

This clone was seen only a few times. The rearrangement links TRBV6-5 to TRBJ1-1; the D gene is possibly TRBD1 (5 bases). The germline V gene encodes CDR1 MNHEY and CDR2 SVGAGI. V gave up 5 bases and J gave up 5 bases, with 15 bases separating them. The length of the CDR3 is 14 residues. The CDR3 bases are TGTGCCAGCAGTACCCGCAGGGTTACAACTGAAGCTTTCTTT. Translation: CASSTRRVTTEAFF.

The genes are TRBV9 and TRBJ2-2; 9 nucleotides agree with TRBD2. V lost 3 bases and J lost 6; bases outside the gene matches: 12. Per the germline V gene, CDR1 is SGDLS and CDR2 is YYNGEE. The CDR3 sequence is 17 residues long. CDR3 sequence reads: CASSAPHGTSPPGELFF. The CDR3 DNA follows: TGTGCCAGCAGCGCGCCACACGGGACTAGCCCCCCCGGGGAGCTGTTTTTT.

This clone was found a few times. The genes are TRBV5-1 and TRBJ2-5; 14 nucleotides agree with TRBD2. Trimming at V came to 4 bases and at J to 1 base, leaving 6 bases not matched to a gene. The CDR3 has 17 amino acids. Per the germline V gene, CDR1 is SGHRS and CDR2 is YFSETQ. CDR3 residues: CASSPGLAGGSQETQYF. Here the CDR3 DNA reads TGCGCCAGCAGCCCTGGACTAGCGGGAGGTTCCCAAGAGACCCAGTACTTC.

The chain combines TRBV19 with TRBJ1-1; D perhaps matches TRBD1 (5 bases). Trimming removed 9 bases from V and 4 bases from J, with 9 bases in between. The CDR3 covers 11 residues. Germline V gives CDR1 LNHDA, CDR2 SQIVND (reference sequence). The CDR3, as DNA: TGTGCCAGCAGGGTTTTCACTGAAGCTTTCTTT. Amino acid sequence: CASRVFTEAFF.